This T cell receptor beta chain was captured in a study of blood T cell repertoires in COVID-19. Whole-study context: The United States, Italy and Spain provided the acute and convalescent COVID-19 samples. T cells, B-cell-depleted T cells, or PBMCs provided the cDNA or gDNA that served as material.

Patients from Seattle were sampled longitudinally, starting during active infection. Authors' methods: Using reference gene primer amplification, nucleated cell counts were estimated. Produced via immunoSEQ multiplex PCR; TCRdb's table is partial and in-frame only. Clone size and V and J calls were adopted from that table, with D and trimming inferred from the DNA. The sample records approximately 70,000 clones, 87% being singletons. The ends lost 5 bases at V and 2 bases at J; junction bases unmatched: 12. The CDR3 runs to 18 residues. Germline V gene sequence: CDR1 LNHDA, CDR2 SQIVND (reference sequence).

This clonotype was obtained from a woman aged 45-65 years with COVID-19, enrolled during active disease. The sample consisted of peripheral blood. The chain joins TRBV19 to TRBJ2-6, with 7 nucleotides matching TRBD1. The CDR3, as DNA: TGTGCCAGTAGTGTAAAGGGACAGAGACGTGCTGGGGCCAACGTCCTGACTTTC. This gives the protein CASSVKGQRRAGANVLTF.